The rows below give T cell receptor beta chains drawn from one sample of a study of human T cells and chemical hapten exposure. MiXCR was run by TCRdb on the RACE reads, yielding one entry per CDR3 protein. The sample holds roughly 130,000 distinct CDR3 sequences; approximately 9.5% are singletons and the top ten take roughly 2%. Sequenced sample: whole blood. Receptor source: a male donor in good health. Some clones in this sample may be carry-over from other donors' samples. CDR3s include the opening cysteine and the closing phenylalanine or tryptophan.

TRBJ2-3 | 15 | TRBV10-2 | CASREASGLTDTQYF
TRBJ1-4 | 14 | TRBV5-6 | CASSRRGGDEKLFF
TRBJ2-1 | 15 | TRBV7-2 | CASSLILAGVTEQFF
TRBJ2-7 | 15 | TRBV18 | CASSPPARFSYEQYF
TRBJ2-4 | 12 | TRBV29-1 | CSVEGGGDTQYF
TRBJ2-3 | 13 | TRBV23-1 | CASIKGAADTQYF
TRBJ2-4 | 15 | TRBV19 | CASRAGLSSKNIQYF
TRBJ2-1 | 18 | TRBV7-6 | CASSSGGVASSAYNEQFF
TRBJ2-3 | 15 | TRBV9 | CASSRTGGWGDTQYF
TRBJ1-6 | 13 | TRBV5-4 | CASSPGTGSPLHF
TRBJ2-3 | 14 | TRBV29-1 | CSVEVAGSTDTQYF
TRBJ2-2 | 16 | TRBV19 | CASNLWTSGRSGELFF
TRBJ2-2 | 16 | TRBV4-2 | CASSPGTGGITGELFF
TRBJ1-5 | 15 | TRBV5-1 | CASSLSGQGIRPQHF
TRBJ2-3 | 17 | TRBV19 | CASSIDGSGGATDTQYF
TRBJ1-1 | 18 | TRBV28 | CASRPIGQGPIGNTEAFF
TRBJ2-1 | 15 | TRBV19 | CASRIDGRGNNEQFF
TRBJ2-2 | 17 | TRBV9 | CASSYPLGGVGLGELFF
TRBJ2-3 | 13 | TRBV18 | CASSRVSTDTQYF
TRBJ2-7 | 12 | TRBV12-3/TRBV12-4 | CASSEDRFKQYF
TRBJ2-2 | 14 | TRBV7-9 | CASSPGQASGELFF
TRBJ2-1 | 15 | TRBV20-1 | CSARDGTSGRYEQFF
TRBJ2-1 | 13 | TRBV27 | CASSLLGREGQFF
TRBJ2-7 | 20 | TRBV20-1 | CSAPQSGSYREEGESYEQYF
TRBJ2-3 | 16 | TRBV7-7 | CASSLGGSRSTDTQYF
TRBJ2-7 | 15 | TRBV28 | CASSPRGGGAVEQYF
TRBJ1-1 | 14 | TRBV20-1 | CSASTGTGDTEAFF
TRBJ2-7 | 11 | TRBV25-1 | CASSATYEQYF
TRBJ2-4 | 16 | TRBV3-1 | CASSLLSGLAKNIQYF
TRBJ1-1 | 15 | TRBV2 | CASSRGAGRNTEAFF
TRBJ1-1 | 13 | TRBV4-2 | CASSQLKNTEAFF
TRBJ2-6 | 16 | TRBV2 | CASSGTGFSGANVLTF
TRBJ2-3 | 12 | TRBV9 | CASSVVGDTQYF
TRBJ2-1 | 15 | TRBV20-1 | CSASPGTSGGNEQFF
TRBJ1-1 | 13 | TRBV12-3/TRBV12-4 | CASRPTGSTEAFF
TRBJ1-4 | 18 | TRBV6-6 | CASSYPELNRGPNEKLFF
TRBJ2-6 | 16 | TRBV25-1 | CASSGTGHSGANVLTF
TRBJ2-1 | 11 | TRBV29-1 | CSAPDSNEQFF
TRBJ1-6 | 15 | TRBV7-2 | CASSHFRVHNSPLHF
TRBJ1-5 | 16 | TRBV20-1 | CSARDPLAGYDQPQHF
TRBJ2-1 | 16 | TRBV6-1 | CASSEAEGKAYNEQFF
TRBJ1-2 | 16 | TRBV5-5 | CASSLGVLGTGYGYTF
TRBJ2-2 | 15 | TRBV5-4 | CASSLFYRDTGELFF